This TCR beta chain is drawn from a study of blood T cell repertoires in COVID-19. About the study: Both acute and convalescent COVID-19 samples were obtained from the United States, Italy and Spain.

Per the study methods: Amplification of reference gene primers was used by the study to estimate nucleated cell counts. Clones were sequenced by immunoSEQ multiplex PCR, and TCRdb holds only the in-frame ones, with some missing. V, J and clone size were drawn from that table, and D and trimming were deduced from the DNA. This sample has roughly 190,000 clones, with around 84% found just once. The V gene end was trimmed by 3 bases and the J gene end by 4 bases; junction bases not matched to a gene: 0. The germline CDR1 and CDR2 sequences are SGDLS and YYNGEE. The CDR3 length is 13 residues. In terms of age and location, participants ranged from roughly 18 to 100 years and lived in roughly 22 US areas. Two negative PCRs, clearance, or symptom resolution characterized the recovered Cohort 3 donors.

The sample was PBMCs or T cells enriched from blood (not recorded which). The chain employs TRBV9 and TRBJ2-7; TRBD2 matches at 11 bases. This TCR was recovered from a woman between 25 and 40 years old who had recovered from COVID-19. Here the CDR3 DNA reads TGTGCCAGCAGCGGGACTAGCGGGTACGAGCAGTACTTC. It specifies CASSGTSGYEQYF. Supplemented by reference TRBV9 and TRBJ2-7, the full variable domain reads DSGVTQTPKHLITATGQRVTLRCSPRSGDLSVYWYQQSLDQGLQFLIQYYNGEERAKGNILERFSAQQFPDLHSELNLSSLELGDSALYFCASSGTSGYEQYFGPGTRLTVT.